This T cell receptor beta chain was recovered during a study of T cell repertoires in cytomegalovirus infection. Study overall: Public TCR beta signatures provided an indication of both CMV infection and a matching HLA type.

TCRdb re-analysed the reads in MiXCR, keeping a single row per CDR3 protein. The sample holds some 300,000 distinct CDR3 sequences, 15% to 20% seen once. At least ten counts were recorded for this clonotype. Its specificity is not known. General study findings and limits: The ex vivo response was dominated by HLA-C-restricted CMV-specific TCR beta clonotypes. CMV carriers with the relevant HLA were identified by cumulative public TCR beta family frequency.

V shed 5 bases and J shed 4 bases, with 8 bases lying between them. This CDR3 is built from 12 residues. The germline CDR1 and CDR2 sequences are SGHVS and FQNEAQ. The rearrangement uses TRBV7-8 and TRBJ2-5; D ambiguous. Sample: PBMCs. This TCR derives from a human donor in good health (CMV status not recorded). Some clones in this sample may be carry-over from other donors' samples. The CDR3 is CASSRNRETQYF. The CDR3 DNA is TGTGCCAGCAGCCGCAATAGAGAGACCCAGTACTTC.